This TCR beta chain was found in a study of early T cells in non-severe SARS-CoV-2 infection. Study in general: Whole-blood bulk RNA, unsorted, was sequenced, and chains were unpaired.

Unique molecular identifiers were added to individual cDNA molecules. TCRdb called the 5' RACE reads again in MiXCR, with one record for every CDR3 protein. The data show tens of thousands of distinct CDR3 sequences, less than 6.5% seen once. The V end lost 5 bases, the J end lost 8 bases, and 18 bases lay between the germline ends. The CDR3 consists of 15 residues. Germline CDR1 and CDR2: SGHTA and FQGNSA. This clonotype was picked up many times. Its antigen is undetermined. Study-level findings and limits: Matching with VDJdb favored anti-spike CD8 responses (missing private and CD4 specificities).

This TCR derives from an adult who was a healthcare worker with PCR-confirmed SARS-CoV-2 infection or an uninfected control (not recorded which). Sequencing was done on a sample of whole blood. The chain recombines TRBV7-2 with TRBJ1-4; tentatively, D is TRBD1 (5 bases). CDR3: CASSGGTVRGEKLFF. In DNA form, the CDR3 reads TGTGCCAGCAGCGGGGGTACAGTCAGAGGGGAAAAACTGTTTTTT. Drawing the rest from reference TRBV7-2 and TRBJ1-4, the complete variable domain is GAGVSQSPSNKVTEKGKDVELRCDPISGHTALYWYRQSLGQGLEFLIYFQGNSAPDKSGLPSDRFSAERTGGSVSTLTIQRTQQEDSAVYLCASSGGTVRGEKLFFGSGTQLSVL.